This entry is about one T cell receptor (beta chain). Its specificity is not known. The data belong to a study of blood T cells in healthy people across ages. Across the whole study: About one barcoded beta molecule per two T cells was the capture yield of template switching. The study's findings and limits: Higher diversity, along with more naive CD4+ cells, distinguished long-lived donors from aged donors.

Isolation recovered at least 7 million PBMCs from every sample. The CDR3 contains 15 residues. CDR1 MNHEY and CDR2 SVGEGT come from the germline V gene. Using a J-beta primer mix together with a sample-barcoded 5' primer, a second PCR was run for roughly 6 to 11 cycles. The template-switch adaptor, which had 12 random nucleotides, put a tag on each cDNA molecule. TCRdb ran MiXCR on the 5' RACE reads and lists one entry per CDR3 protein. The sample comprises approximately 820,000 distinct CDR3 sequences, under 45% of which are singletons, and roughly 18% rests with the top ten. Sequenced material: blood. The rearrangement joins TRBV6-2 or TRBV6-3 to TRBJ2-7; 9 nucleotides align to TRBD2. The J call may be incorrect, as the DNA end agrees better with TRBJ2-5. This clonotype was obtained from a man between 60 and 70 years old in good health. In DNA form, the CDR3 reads TGTGCCAGCAGTTCTAGCGGGGCCCTCCTGGAGACCCAGTACTTC. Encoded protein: CASSSSGALLETQYF.